The sequence of this TCR beta chain was determined in a study of OX40 agonist ivuxolimab in advanced cancers. About the study: In this trial design, patients received ivuxolimab intravenously at 0.01 to 10 mg/kg every 2 weeks. Eligibility rules accepted prior anti-PD-1, anti-PD-L1 or anti-CTLA-4 therapy, and around 43% had some.

Trimming cost V 3 bases and J 6 bases; bases outside gene matches: 13. Germline assignment: CDR1 MGHRA and CDR2 YSYEKL. The CDR3 runs to 17 residues. Study conclusions and caveats: CD4+ and CD8+ blood T cells expanded clonally by week 6 at 0.1 to 3.0 mg/kg. Expanded peripheral T cell antigen specificity was not determined.

For this clone: Its target is not known.

Only in-frame clones appear in the TCRdb table, and some are missing; sequencing was by immunoSEQ multiplex PCR. The sample contains about 50,000 clones, approximately 90% of which appear only once. The sequences come from CD4+ or CD8+ T cells sorted from blood, collected in a trial of the OX40 agonist ivuxolimab. This receptor was identified in an adult with an advanced solid tumor such as melanoma, head and neck, liver or kidney cancer. The chain has TRBV4-1 and TRBJ2-3, with TRBD1 matching 9 bases. The CDR3 is CASSQVGTGRSSDTQYF. For the CDR3, the DNA is TGCGCCAGCAGCCAGGTCGGGACAGGGAGGTCCTCGGATACGCAGTATTTT.